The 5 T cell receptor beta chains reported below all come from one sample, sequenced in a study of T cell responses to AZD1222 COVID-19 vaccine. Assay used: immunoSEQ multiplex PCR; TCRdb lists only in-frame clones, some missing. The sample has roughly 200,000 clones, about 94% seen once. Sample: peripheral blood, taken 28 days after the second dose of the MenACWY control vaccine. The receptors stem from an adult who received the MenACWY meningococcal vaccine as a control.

The CDR3, as DNA: TGTGCCAGCAGCTTGGGGGTGAATCAGCCCCAGCATTTT. Protein: CASSLGVNQPQHF. The chain uses TRBV5-8 and TRBJ1-5, with D uncertain. Deletions cut 0 bases from V and 4 bases from J, with 5 bases between. This CDR3 region has 13 residues. CDR1 is SGHTS, CDR2 YDEGEE, per germline.

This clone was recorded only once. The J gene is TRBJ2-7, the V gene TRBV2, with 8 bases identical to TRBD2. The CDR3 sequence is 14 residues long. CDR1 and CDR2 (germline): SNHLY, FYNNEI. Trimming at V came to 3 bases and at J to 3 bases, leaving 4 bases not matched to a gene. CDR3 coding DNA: TGTGCCAGCAGTGACGGGACTAGTCTCTACGAGCAGTACTTC. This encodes CASSDGTSLYEQYF.

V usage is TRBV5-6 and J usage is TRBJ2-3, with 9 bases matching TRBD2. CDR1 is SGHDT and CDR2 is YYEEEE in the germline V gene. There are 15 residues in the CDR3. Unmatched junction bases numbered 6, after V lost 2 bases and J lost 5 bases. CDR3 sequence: CASSLAGGVVDTQYF. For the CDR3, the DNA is TGTGCCAGCAGCTTAGCGGGAGGAGTGGTAGATACGCAGTATTTT.

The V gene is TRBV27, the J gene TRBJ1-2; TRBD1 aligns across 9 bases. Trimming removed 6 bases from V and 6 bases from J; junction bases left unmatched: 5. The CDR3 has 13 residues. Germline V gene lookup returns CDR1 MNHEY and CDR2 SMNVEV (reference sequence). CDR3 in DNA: TGTGCCAGCAGACCACAGGGGGCGAATGGCTACACCTTC. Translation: CASRPQGANGYTF.

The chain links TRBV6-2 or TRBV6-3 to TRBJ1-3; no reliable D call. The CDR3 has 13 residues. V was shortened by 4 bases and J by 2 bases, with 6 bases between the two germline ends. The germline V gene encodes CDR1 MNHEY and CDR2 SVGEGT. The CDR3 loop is CASSSGTGNTIYF. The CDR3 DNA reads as TGTGCCAGCAGTTCTGGGACTGGAAACACCATATATTTT.